This is a list of T cell receptor beta chains from one sample in a study of cytomegalovirus exposure and HLA in healthy donors. Here immunoSEQ multiplex PCR was the method, and the copy in TCRdb shows in-frame clones only, minus some. The sample has 200,000 to 250,000 clones; around 89% are singletons. Sequenced material: PBMCs. The receptor set was obtained from a woman between 18 and 30 years old in good health and CMV-seronegative. The CDR3 runs from the conserved cysteine through the conserved F or W. The order of the fields is J gene, V gene, CDR3 protein.

j_gene: TRBJ2-3; v_gene: TRBV19; CDR3aa: CASSIDPAEESTDTQYF
j_gene: TRBJ2-2; v_gene: TRBV5-1; CDR3aa: CASSPDRAGELFF
j_gene: TRBJ1-2; v_gene: TRBV16; CDR3aa: CASSHTTGGYGYTF
j_gene: TRBJ2-7; v_gene: TRBV2; CDR3aa: CASRRADYEQYF
j_gene: TRBJ2-1; v_gene: TRBV6-5; CDR3aa: CASNRLAFDNEQFF
j_gene: TRBJ2-7; v_gene: TRBV4-2; CDR3aa: CASSQVWREDLYEQYF
j_gene: TRBJ1-6; v_gene: TRBV14; CDR3aa: CASSQAAGTPLHF
j_gene: TRBJ1-1; v_gene: TRBV1; CDR3aa: CTSSPLRGPMNTEAFF
j_gene: TRBJ2-3; v_gene: TRBV19; CDR3aa: CASSTPRGSSGDTQYF
j_gene: TRBJ2-7; v_gene: TRBV7-6; CDR3aa: CASSRSPKSYEQYF
j_gene: TRBJ2-3; v_gene: TRBV7-8; CDR3aa: CASSTEGGGATDTQYF
j_gene: TRBJ2-3; v_gene: TRBV4-1; CDR3aa: CASSQDGHFTDTQYF
j_gene: TRBJ1-2; v_gene: TRBV5-1; CDR3aa: CASSLHPGLGVVGYTF
j_gene: TRBJ2-7; v_gene: TRBV28; CDR3aa: CASNGQGPTNDYEQYF
j_gene: TRBJ1-2; v_gene: TRBV28; CDR3aa: CASSLTVLEGLDYGYTF
j_gene: TRBJ1-6; v_gene: TRBV19; CDR3aa: CASSIVARDSPLHF
j_gene: TRBJ2-3; v_gene: TRBV10-3; CDR3aa: CATRMGLLTDTQYF
j_gene: TRBJ2-3; v_gene: TRBV11-2; CDR3aa: CASSRAGVPDTQYF
j_gene: TRBJ2-1; v_gene: TRBV9; CDR3aa: CASSVPGGRDEQFF
j_gene: TRBJ1-6; v_gene: TRBV6-5; CDR3aa: CASSSRNSPLHF
j_gene: TRBJ2-7; v_gene: TRBV5-1; CDR3aa: CASSFGGGSLEQYF
j_gene: TRBJ1-5; v_gene: TRBV9; CDR3aa: CASNPTGGGNQPQHF
j_gene: TRBJ1-2; v_gene: TRBV5-8; CDR3aa: CASSKRPGGYTF
j_gene: TRBJ2-7; v_gene: TRBV4-3; CDR3aa: CASSQDWAGGEQYF
j_gene: TRBJ2-5; v_gene: TRBV4-1; CDR3aa: CASSQGTLAPQETQYF
j_gene: TRBJ1-2; v_gene: TRBV5-1; CDR3aa: CASSNRGTNYGYTF
j_gene: TRBJ1-1; v_gene: TRBV19; CDR3aa: CASSTDRRINTEAFF
j_gene: TRBJ2-7; v_gene: TRBV6-5; CDR3aa: CASSYSIGQATYEQYF
j_gene: TRBJ2-5; v_gene: TRBV18; CDR3aa: CASSPPDREETQYF
j_gene: TRBJ2-7; v_gene: TRBV25-1; CDR3aa: CASSVDWTSSYEQYF
j_gene: TRBJ2-5; v_gene: TRBV29-1; CDR3aa: CSVFGGMETQYF
j_gene: TRBJ1-5; v_gene: TRBV11-3; CDR3aa: CASSPLRRSRVQPQHF
j_gene: TRBJ1-4; v_gene: TRBV19; CDR3aa: CASRSYRANEKLFF
j_gene: TRBJ2-1; v_gene: TRBV4-3; CDR3aa: CASSQGQGAFNEQFF
j_gene: TRBJ2-5; v_gene: TRBV5-5; CDR3aa: CASSSWGINTPGAQYF
j_gene: TRBJ2-7; v_gene: TRBV5-4; CDR3aa: CASSLGAGEQYF
j_gene: TRBJ2-1; v_gene: TRBV7-9; CDR3aa: CASSELDYRSYNEQFF
j_gene: TRBJ1-5; v_gene: TRBV2; CDR3aa: CASSVGANQPQHF
j_gene: TRBJ2-1; v_gene: TRBV6-1; CDR3aa: CASRLMSSYNEQFF
j_gene: TRBJ2-7; v_gene: TRBV5-6; CDR3aa: CASSFKGLSYEQYF
j_gene: TRBJ1-2; v_gene: TRBV20-1; CDR3aa: CSAAGDYGYTF
j_gene: TRBJ1-3; v_gene: TRBV14; CDR3aa: CASSQQYSGNTIYF